Reported below is one TCR beta chain. The antigen remains unidentified. The V and J ends lost 8 bases and 3 bases, in that order; junction bases with no gene match: 5. The CDR3 is 13 residues long. These data originate in a study of yellow fever vaccine responses in identical twins. TCRdb redid the calling of the RT-PCR reads with MiXCR, one entry per CDR3 protein. The sample shows approximately 2,500 distinct CDR3 sequences, roughly four fifths of them seen only once. Findings of the study overall: Twins' vaccine T cell response reportedly gave the appearance of partial convergence and partial personalization.

This rearrangement joins TRBV12-3 or TRBV12-4 to TRBJ1-2; the match to TRBD1 covers 8 bases. This clonotype originated in a young woman who received the yellow fever vaccine. This material consisted of T cells from blood (PBMCs), unsorted or a sorted subset (not recorded which), taken before or after yellow fever vaccination (not recorded which). Written as DNA, the CDR3 is TGTGCCAGCGCGCAGGGGGCAGACTATGGCTACACCTTC. Protein product: CASAQGADYGYTF.